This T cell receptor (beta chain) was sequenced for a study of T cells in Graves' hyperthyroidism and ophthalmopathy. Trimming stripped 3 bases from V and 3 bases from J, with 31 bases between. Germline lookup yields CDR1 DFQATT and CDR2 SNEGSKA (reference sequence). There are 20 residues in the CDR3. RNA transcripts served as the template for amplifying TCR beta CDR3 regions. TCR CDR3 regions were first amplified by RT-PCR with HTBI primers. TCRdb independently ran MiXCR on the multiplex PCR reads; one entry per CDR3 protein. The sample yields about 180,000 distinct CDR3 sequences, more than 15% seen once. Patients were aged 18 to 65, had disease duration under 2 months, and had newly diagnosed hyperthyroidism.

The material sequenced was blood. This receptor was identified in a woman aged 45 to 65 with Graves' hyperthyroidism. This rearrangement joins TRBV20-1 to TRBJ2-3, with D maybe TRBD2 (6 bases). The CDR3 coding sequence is TGCAGTGCTAGTGACCCCACCAGCGCTCCCCCGGGGGATCCAACAGATACGCAGTATTTT. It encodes CSASDPTSAPPGDPTDTQYF.